A single sample gave rise to the 30 T cell receptor beta chains below, sequenced in a study of blood T cells in healthy people across ages. A sample-barcoded 5' primer and a J-beta primer mix were used in a second PCR of roughly 7 to 12 cycles. TCRdb processed the 5' RACE reads anew with MiXCR; each CDR3 protein has one entry. The table has around 1,700,000 distinct CDR3 sequences, about 28% seen once. Sequenced sample: blood. The receptors come from a woman aged 25-40 years in good health.

The J gene is TRBJ2-3, the V gene TRBV9; 11 nucleotides agree with TRBD2. The CDR3 sequence is 14 residues long. CDR1 is SGDLS, CDR2 YYNGEE, per germline. V lost 3 bases, J lost 9 bases, and 6 bases stayed unmatched. DNA for the CDR3: TGTGCCAGCAGCGCGGGACTAGCGGAACTCACGCAGTATTTT. Translating gives CASSAGLAELTQYF.

This clonotype was picked up a small number of times. The genes are TRBV7-2 and TRBJ2-3, with 10 bases matching TRBD2. With 3 bases clipped from V and 11 bases from J, the junction kept 5 bases outside the gene matches. CDR3 length equals 13 residues. Germline V lookup: CDR1 SGHTA, CDR2 FQGNSA. The DNA of the CDR3 is TGTGCCAGCAGCTTCCTAGCGGGGGTAGGGCAGTATTTT. Translated: CASSFLAGVGQYF. Together with reference TRBV7-2 and TRBJ2-3, the CDR3 gives the full variable domain: GAGVSQSPSNKVTEKGKDVELRCDPISGHTALYWYRQSLGQGLEFLIYFQGNSAPDKSGLPSDRFSAERTGGSVSTLTIQRTQQEDSAVYLCASSFLAGVGQYFGPGTRLTVL.

The chain employs TRBV5-1 and TRBJ1-6; TRBD1 agrees at 8 bases. The germline V gene has CDR1 SGHRS and CDR2 YFSETQ. The CDR3 is 16 residues long. Trimming took 1 base from V and 7 from J; bases not matched to a gene: 7. In nucleotides, the CDR3 is TGCGCCAGCAGCTTGTCCACCCGGACAGGGAATTCACCCCTCCACTTT. The encoded protein is CASSLSTRTGNSPLHF.

V is TRBV12-3 or TRBV12-4 and J is TRBJ2-4; 7 bases align to TRBD2. The J call may be incorrect, as the DNA end agrees better with TRBJ2-5. This CDR3 comprises 16 residues. CDR3 region: CASSLGSGAHQETQYF. CDR3 DNA sequence: TGTGCCAGCAGTTTAGGCAGCGGGGCCCACCAAGAGACCCAGTACTTC.

This clonotype was detected only a few times. The chain joins TRBV11-2 to TRBJ2-1; TRBD2 matches 8 bases. Losses at the gene ends were 3 bases for V and 8 bases for J; bases not matched to a gene: 6. In germline, CDR1 is SGHAT, CDR2 FQNNGV. The CDR3 is made up of 14 amino acids. CDR3 amino acids: CASSLGGRLDEQFF. The CDR3 DNA reads as TGTGCCAGCAGCTTGGGCGGGAGGCTGGATGAGCAGTTCTTC.

With respect to this clonotype: A much larger clone is a single base away; this may be a read error. The CDR3 DNA is TGCAGTGCTAGTGGGACCCAAGGGGGCATAGATACGCAGTATTTT. Translated: CSASGTQGGIDTQYF. This chain connects TRBV20-1 to TRBJ2-3, with TRBD1 identical over 7 bases. The CDR3 runs 15 residues. With 3 bases clipped from V and 5 bases from J, the junction kept 11 bases outside the gene matches. Germline V gene sequence: CDR1 DFQATT, CDR2 SNEGSKA (reference sequence).

This clonotype appeared a few times. Written as DNA, the CDR3 is TGCAGTGCCACCGGGACAGATCTCTACAATGAGCAGTTCTTC. Its protein is CSATGTDLYNEQFF. V gene TRBV20-1 combines with J gene TRBJ2-1, with 7 bases that match TRBD1. CDR3 length: 14 residues. Germline CDR1 DFQATT, CDR2 SNEGSKA (reference sequence). V was pared by 6 bases and J by 3 bases, with 8 bases of the junction left unmatched.

The chain couples TRBV6-5 to TRBJ2-1; D remains unclear. The length of the CDR3 is 13 residues. V lost 2 bases and J 9 bases, leaving 11 bases between the germline ends. Germline V gene data show CDR1 as MNHEY and CDR2 as SVGAGI. CDR3 DNA: TGTGCCAGCAGTTACACGGGTTGGGGTGAGCAGTTCTTC. Translated: CASSYTGWGEQFF.

The chain couples TRBV7-9 to TRBJ1-5; tentative D call: TRBD1 (6 bases). The V gene's germline CDR1 is SEHNR and CDR2 FQNEAQ (reference sequence). The CDR3 length is 15 residues. V shed 5 bases and J shed 5 bases, with 16 bases lying between them. Here the CDR3 DNA reads TGTGCCAGCAGCCCTTATACAGGGCAGGATCAGCCCCAGCATTTT. Protein sequence: CASSPYTGQDQPQHF.

The chain links TRBV10-3 to TRBJ1-2, with TRBD1 identical over 8 bases. J gave up 8 bases and V 5 bases, and 10 bases lay outside the gene matches. Germline V CDR1 and CDR2: ENHRY, SYGVKD. The CDR3 sequence is 14 residues long. The CDR3 coding sequence is TGTGCCATCAGTACCGACAGGGGACCGGTAGGCTACACCTTC. Translation: CAISTDRGPVGYTF.

This clonotype has just one count. This sequence joins TRBV11-2 and TRBJ2-2, with D unresolved. Germline V CDR1 and CDR2: SGHAT, FQNNGV. The CDR3 has 15 residues. With 1 base removed from V and 2 bases from J, the gap between germline ends came to 8 bases. CDR3 region: CASSLAARNTGELFF. DNA of the CDR3: TGTGCCAGCAGCTTAGCTGCCAGAAACACCGGGGAGCTGTTTTTT. The variable domain in full, completed from reference TRBV11-2 and TRBJ2-2, reads EAGVAQSPRYKIIEKRQSVAFWCNPISGHATLYWYQQILGQGPKLLIQFQNNGVVDDSQLPKDRFSAERLKGVDSTLKIQPAKLEDSAVYLCASSLAARNTGELFFGEGSRLTVL.

The sample holds a few counts of this clonotype. The J gene is TRBJ2-1, the V gene TRBV4-1; D tentatively reads TRBD1 or TRBD2 (7 bases each). The CDR3 runs 15 residues. Trimming shortened V by 1 base and J by 9 bases, and 16 bases separated the two germline ends. CDR1 is MGHRA and CDR2 is YSYEKL in the germline V gene. For the CDR3, the DNA is TGCGCCAGCAGCCAAGCTGGCAGGGGGGGTGGTGAGCAGTTCTTC. Residues: CASSQAGRGGGEQFF.

This clonotype has a handful of counts. This CDR3 reads CASSFPSTDRLSGYTF. In DNA, the CDR3 is TGTGCCAGCAGCTTCCCTTCGACAGACCGACTCTCTGGCTACACCTTC. The genes are TRBV5-5 and TRBJ1-2; tentative D call: TRBD1 (5 bases). CDR3 length: 16 residues. Germline V gives CDR1 SGHKS, CDR2 YYEKEE (reference sequence). The germline V and J ends were trimmed by 2 bases and 7 bases, with 21 bases remaining between them.

The V and J genes are TRBV28 and TRBJ2-1; D may match TRBD1 or TRBD2 (5 bases each). The V gene's germline CDR1 is MDHEN and CDR2 SYDVKM. The germline V and J ends were trimmed by 5 bases and 15 bases, with 20 bases remaining between them. This CDR3 region has 13 residues. CDR3: CASSPPRDVGWFF. The CDR3 DNA follows: TGTGCCAGCAGTCCTCCCCGGGACGTGGGGTGGTTCTTC. The whole variable domain, filled in from reference TRBV28 and TRBJ2-1, reads DVKVTQSSRYLVKRTGEKVFLECVQDMDHENMFWYRQDPGLGLRLIYFSYDVKMKEKGDIPEGYSVSREKKERFSLILESASTNQTSMYLCASSPPRDVGWFFGPGTRLTVL.

In the case of this clonotype: A much larger clone sits a single nucleotide away, making a read error possible. J is TRBJ2-1 and V is TRBV10-3; a weak D match, TRBD2 (6 bases). The CDR3 consists of 12 residues. CDR1 is ENHRY, CDR2 SYGVKD, per germline. Trimming cost V 8 bases and J 8 bases, with 13 bases left between them. In DNA, the CDR3 is TGTGCCATCGATAGCGGATACGATGAGCAGTTCTTC. Translating it yields CAIDSGYDEQFF.

This clonotype was seen a few times. The chain links TRBV24-1 to TRBJ2-3, with D perhaps matching TRBD1 or TRBD2 (7 bases each). The CDR3 covers 17 residues. Deletions cut 6 bases from V and 4 bases from J, with 22 bases between. CDR1 is KGHDR and CDR2 is SFDVKD in the germline V gene. CDR3 sequence reads: CATSTPVNRGGSDTQYF. The CDR3, as DNA: TGTGCCACCAGTACCCCAGTAAACAGGGGAGGGTCAGATACGCAGTATTTT.

V and J are TRBV16 and TRBJ2-7, with TRBD2 identical over 11 bases. Losses at the gene ends were 3 bases for V and 2 bases for J; bases not matched to a gene: 6. The germline V gene has CDR1 KGHSY and CDR2 FQNENV. The CDR3 runs 16 residues. The CDR3 sequence is CASSQRGLAETYEQYF. CDR3 bases: TGTGCCAGCAGCCAGAGGGGACTAGCGGAAACCTACGAGCAGTACTTC.

V usage is TRBV30 and J usage is TRBJ2-7; 7 positions agree with TRBD2. CDR3 length: 14 residues. With V trimmed by 7 bases and J by 7 bases, 16 bases remained unmatched. Germline assignment: CDR1 GTSNPN and CDR2 SVGIG (reference sequence). As DNA, the CDR3 is TGTGCCTCCTCCTGGGGGGGGAATTCCTTAGAGCAGTACTTC. It yields the protein CASSWGGNSLEQYF.

This clonotype was seen repeatedly, ten times or more. The V call is TRBV5-1, the J call TRBJ1-5, with TRBD1 matching 7 bases. The CDR3 totals 15 residues. Germline loops: CDR1 SGHRS, CDR2 YFSETQ. J lost 4 bases, V lost 0 bases, and 4 bases had no gene match. CDR3 sequence: CASSLGTGSNQPQHF. The CDR3 nucleotides are TGCGCCAGCAGCTTGGGGACAGGCTCTAATCAGCCCCAGCATTTT.

The chain links TRBV28 to TRBJ1-5; 8 nucleotides line up with TRBD1. CDR1 is MDHEN, CDR2 SYDVKM, per germline. This CDR3 is 14 amino acids long. V lost 3 bases to trimming and J lost 5 bases; unmatched junction nucleotides: 3. The CDR3 coding sequence is TGTGCCAGCAGTTTCTCAGGGGGCGATCAGCCCCAGCATTTT. Encoded protein: CASSFSGGDQPQHF.

The chain recombines TRBV3-1 with TRBJ2-7, with D perhaps matching TRBD1 or TRBD2 (6 bases each). The CDR3 loop spans 17 amino acids. CDR1 LGHDT and CDR2 YNNKEL come from the germline V gene (reference sequence). The V end lost 0 bases, the J end lost 4 bases, and 19 bases lay between the germline ends. The CDR3 here is CASSQETGGVRRYEQYF. The CDR3 nucleotides read TGTGCCAGCAGCCAAGAAACCGGGGGCGTCAGAAGGTACGAGCAGTACTTC.

This clonotype turned up a few times. One junction end does not reproduce the germline sequence, and a read error may be involved. The V and J genes are TRBV7-9 and TRBJ2-4; D perhaps matches TRBD2 (5 bases). CDR3 size: 15 residues. Germline lookup yields CDR1 SEHNR and CDR2 FQNEAQ (reference sequence). CDR3 protein: CASSFSSLAKNIQDF. CDR3 DNA sequence: TGTGCCAGCAGCTTTTCCAGCCTAGCCAAAAACATTCAGGACTTC.

This clonotype was seen only a few times. The rearrangement joins TRBV20-1 to TRBJ1-2; tentatively, D is TRBD1 (5 bases). Germline CDR1 reads DFQATT; CDR2 reads SNEGSKA (reference sequence). There are 13 residues in the CDR3. Trimming pared 4 bases from V and 4 bases from J, leaving 13 bases between. CDR3 amino acids: CSANMLGPYGYTF. Here the CDR3 DNA reads TGCAGTGCTAATATGCTGGGACCCTATGGCTACACCTTC.

The chain carries TRBV9 and TRBJ2-1; 11 bases line up with TRBD2. The CDR3 covers 16 residues. V trimming: 0 bases; J trimming: 9 bases; junction bases outside the gene matches: 8. The V gene's germline CDR1 is SGDLS and CDR2 YYNGEE. The CDR3 DNA reads as TGTGCCAGCAGCGTAGACGCCGGGCTAGCGGGAGGTGAGCAGTTCTTC. It specifies CASSVDAGLAGGEQFF.

This clonotype has at least ten counts. The chain links TRBV6-5 to TRBJ2-7; D is possibly TRBD1 (6 bases). V gave up 0 bases and J gave up 4 bases, with 13 bases separating them. Germline V CDR1 and CDR2: MNHEY, SVGAGI. This CDR3 is built from 15 residues. Here the CDR3 DNA reads TGTGCCAGCAGTTACTCCGGGCAGGGGTGGTACGAGCAGTACTTC. This translates into CASSYSGQGWYEQYF.

The chain joins TRBV30 to TRBJ1-1, with 9 bases that match TRBD1. The CDR3 length is 15 residues. J gave up 8 bases and V 2 bases, and 12 bases lay outside the gene matches. CDR1 and CDR2 (germline): GTSNPN, SVGIG (reference sequence). The CDR3: CAWSPPGTGNVEAFF. As DNA, the CDR3 is TGTGCCTGGAGTCCTCCCGGGACAGGGAACGTGGAAGCTTTCTTT. Full variable domain (remainder filled in from reference TRBV30 and TRBJ1-1): SQTIHQWPATLVQPVGSPLSLECTVEGTSNPNLYWYRQAAGRGLQLLFYSVGIGQISSEVPQNLSASRPQDRQFILSSKKLLLSDSGFYLCAWSPPGTGNVEAFFGQGTRLTVV.

This clonotype was counted a few times. V gene TRBV20-1 combines with J gene TRBJ2-7; the D gene is possibly TRBD2 (6 bases). Germline V gives CDR1 DFQATT, CDR2 SNEGSKA (reference sequence). This CDR3 has 12 amino acids. The V and J ends lost 5 bases and 5 bases respectively, with 13 bases between them. The CDR3 reads CSAGGWGNEQYF. CDR3 in DNA: TGCAGTGCTGGGGGGTGGGGGAACGAGCAGTACTTC.

The J gene is TRBJ2-1, the V gene TRBV24-1; 7 nucleotides match TRBD1. After removal of 4 bases from V and 3 bases from J, the junction contained 5 bases not matched to a gene. Germline CDR1 and CDR2: KGHDR and SFDVKD. The CDR3 is made up of 15 amino acids. The CDR3 DNA reads TGTGCCACCAGTGAGAAAGGGACAGTCTACAATGAGCAGTTCTTC. Translating it yields CATSEKGTVYNEQFF.

At least ten counts were recorded for this clonotype. The rearrangement uses TRBV30 and TRBJ2-7; 8 bases map to TRBD2. V shed 3 bases and J 5 bases; nucleotides not matched to a gene: 6. Germline CDR1 and CDR2: GTSNPN and SVGIG (reference sequence). This CDR3 comprises 13 residues. The CDR3 reads CAWSGLAGHEQYF. The CDR3 DNA sequence: TGTGCCTGGAGCGGGCTAGCGGGCCACGAGCAGTACTTC. Complete variable domain (other parts from reference TRBV30 and TRBJ2-7): SQTIHQWPATLVQPVGSPLSLECTVEGTSNPNLYWYRQAAGRGLQLLFYSVGIGQISSEVPQNLSASRPQDRQFILSSKKLLLSDSGFYLCAWSGLAGHEQYFGPGTRLTVT.

The chain links TRBV6-6 to TRBJ2-4, with a weak D call TRBD1 (6 bases). This CDR3 is built from 13 residues. V was pared by 4 bases and J by 13 bases, with 17 bases between. Germline loops: CDR1 MNHNY, CDR2 SVGAGI (reference sequence). The DNA for the CDR3 is TGTGCCAGCAGTTCGGGACACTACAATGAGCAGTACTTC. Translating it yields CASSSGHYNEQYF.